This T cell receptor beta chain stems from a study of T cells after yellow fever vaccination. The TCR cDNA carried a universal primer site and UMIs from 5'RACE template switching. TCRdb called the 5' RACE reads again in MiXCR, with one record for every CDR3 protein. Here the sample spans approximately 160,000 distinct CDR3 sequences, 5.5% to 7.5% being singletons. Germline CDR1 and CDR2: SGHNT and YENEEA. CDR3 size: 16 residues. The J segment lost 0 bases and the V segment lost 4 bases, leaving 6 bases of the junction unmatched. This clonotype was seen many times. This specimen was CD4+ T cells sorted from PBMCs, taken on the day of the first yellow fever vaccination. This sequence originates from a man between 18 and 35 years old who received the YFV17D yellow fever vaccine. This chain joins TRBV11-3 and TRBJ2-1, with TRBD2 identical over 7 bases. CDR3 region: CASSSSSGFSYNEQFF. The CDR3 DNA reads as TGTGCCAGCAGCTCCTCTAGCGGATTCTCCTACAATGAGCAGTTCTTC.